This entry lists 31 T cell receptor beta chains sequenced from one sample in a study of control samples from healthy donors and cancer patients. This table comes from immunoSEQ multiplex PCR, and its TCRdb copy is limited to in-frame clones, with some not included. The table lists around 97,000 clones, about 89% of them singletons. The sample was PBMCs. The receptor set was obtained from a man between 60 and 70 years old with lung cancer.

Written as DNA, the CDR3 is TGTGCCAGTAGTATGCGACAGGGGGTTAACACCGGGGAGCTGTTTTTT. This codes for CASSMRQGVNTGELFF. The genes are TRBV19 and TRBJ2-2; 9 bases are shared with TRBD1. V lost 3 bases to trimming and J lost 2 bases; unmatched junction nucleotides: 4. Germline CDR1 is LNHDA and CDR2 is SQIVND (reference sequence). The CDR3 sequence is 16 residues long.

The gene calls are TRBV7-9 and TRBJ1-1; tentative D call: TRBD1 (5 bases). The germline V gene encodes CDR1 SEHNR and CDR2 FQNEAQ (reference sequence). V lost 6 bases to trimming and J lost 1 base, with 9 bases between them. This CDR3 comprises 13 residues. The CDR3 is CASRSGQNTEAFF. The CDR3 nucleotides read TGTGCCAGCAGGTCAGGGCAGAACACTGAAGCTTTCTTT.

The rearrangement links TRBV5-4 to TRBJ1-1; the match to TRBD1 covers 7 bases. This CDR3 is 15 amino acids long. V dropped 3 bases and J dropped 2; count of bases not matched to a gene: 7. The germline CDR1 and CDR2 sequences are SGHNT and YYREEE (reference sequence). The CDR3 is CASSSPRTGNTEAFF. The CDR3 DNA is TGTGCCAGCAGCTCACCCCGGACAGGTAACACTGAAGCTTTCTTT.

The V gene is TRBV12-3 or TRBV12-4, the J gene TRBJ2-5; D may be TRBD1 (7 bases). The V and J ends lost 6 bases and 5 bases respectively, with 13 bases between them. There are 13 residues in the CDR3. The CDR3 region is CASRMTGRETQYF. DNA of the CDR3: TGTGCCAGCAGGATGACAGGGAGGGAGACCCAGTACTTC.

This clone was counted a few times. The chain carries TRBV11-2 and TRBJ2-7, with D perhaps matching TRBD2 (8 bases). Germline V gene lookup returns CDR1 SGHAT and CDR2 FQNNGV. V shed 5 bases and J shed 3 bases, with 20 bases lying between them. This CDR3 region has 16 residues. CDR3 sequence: CASSLKRGTEFYEQYF. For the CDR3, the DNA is TGTGCCAGCAGCCTAAAGCGGGGGACAGAGTTCTACGAGCAGTACTTC.

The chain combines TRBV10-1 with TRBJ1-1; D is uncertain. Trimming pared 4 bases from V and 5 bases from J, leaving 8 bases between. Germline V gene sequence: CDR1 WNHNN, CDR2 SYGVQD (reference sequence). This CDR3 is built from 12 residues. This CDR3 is CASSGRTTEAFF. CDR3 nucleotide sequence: TGCGCCAGCAGTGGGAGAACAACTGAAGCTTTCTTT.

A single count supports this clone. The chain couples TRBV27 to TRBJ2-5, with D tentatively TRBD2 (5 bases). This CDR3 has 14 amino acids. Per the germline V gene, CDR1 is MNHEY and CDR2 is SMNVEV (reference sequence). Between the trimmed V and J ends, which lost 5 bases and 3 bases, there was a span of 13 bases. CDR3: CASSPHTREETQYF. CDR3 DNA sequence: TGTGCCAGCAGTCCGCATACTAGAGAAGAGACCCAGTACTTC.

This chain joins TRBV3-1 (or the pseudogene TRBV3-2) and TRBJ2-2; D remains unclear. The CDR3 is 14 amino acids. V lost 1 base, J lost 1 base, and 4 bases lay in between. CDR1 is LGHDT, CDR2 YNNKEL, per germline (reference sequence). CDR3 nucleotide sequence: TGTGCCAGCAGCCAAGCAGGGAACACCGGGGAGCTGTTTTTT. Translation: CASSQAGNTGELFF.

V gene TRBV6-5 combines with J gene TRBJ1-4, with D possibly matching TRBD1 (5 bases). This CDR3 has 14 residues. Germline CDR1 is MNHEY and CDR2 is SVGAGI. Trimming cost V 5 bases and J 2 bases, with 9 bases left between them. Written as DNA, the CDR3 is TGTGCCAGCAGTCTGGGACGGACTAATGAAAAACTGTTTTTT. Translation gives CASSLGRTNEKLFF.

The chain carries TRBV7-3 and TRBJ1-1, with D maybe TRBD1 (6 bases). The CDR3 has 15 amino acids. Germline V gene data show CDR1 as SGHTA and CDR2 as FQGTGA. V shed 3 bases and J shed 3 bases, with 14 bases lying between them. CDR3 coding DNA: TGTGCCAGCAGCTTTGGCGGGGGGCCCGACACTGAAGCTTTCTTT. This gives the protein CASSFGGGPDTEAFF.

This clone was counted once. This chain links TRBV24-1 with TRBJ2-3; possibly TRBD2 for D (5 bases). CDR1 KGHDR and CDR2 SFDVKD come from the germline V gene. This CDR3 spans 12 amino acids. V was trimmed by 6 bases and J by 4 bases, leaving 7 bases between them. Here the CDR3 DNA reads TGTGCCACCAGTTGGGGAGCAGATACGCAGTATTTT. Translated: CATSWGADTQYF.

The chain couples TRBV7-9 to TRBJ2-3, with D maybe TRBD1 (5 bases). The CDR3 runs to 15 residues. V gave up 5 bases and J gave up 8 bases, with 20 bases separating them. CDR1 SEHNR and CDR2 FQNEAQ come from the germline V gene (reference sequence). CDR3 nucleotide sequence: TGTGCCAGCAGCCTTGGTAGGGGAATGCAAGCTACGCAGTATTTT. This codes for CASSLGRGMQATQYF.

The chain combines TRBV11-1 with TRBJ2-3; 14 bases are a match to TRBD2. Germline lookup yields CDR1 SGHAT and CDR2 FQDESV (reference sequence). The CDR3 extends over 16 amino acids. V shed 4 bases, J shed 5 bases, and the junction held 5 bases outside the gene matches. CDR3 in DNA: TGTGCCAGCAGCTCCCGACTAGCGGGGGGGCAAGATACGCAGTATTTT. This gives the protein CASSSRLAGGQDTQYF.

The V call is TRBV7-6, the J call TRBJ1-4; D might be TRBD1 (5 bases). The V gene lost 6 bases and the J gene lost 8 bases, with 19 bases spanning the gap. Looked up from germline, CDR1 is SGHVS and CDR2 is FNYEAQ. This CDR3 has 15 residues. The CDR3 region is CASSQPRDGSEKLFF. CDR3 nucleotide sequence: TGTGCCAGCAGTCAACCTAGGGACGGAAGCGAAAAACTGTTTTTT.

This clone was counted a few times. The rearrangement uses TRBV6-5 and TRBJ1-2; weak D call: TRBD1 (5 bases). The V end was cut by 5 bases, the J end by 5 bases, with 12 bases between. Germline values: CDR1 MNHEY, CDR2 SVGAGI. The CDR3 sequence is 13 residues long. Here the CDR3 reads CASSNSGRYGYTF. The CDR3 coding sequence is TGTGCCAGCAGTAATTCGGGGCGGTATGGCTACACCTTC.

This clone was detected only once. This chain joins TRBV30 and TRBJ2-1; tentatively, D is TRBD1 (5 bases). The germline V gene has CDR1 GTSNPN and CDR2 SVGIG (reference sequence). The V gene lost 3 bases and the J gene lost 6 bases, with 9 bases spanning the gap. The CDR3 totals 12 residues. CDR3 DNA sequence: TGTGCCTGGAGGCTTAGGGGCAATGAGCAGTTCTTC. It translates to CAWRLRGNEQFF.

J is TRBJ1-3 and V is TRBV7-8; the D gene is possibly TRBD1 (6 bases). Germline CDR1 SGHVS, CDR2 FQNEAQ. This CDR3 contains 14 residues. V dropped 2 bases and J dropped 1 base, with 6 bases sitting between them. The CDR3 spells CASSLRGSGNTIYF. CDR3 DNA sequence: TGTGCCAGCAGCTTAAGGGGGTCTGGAAACACCATATATTTT.

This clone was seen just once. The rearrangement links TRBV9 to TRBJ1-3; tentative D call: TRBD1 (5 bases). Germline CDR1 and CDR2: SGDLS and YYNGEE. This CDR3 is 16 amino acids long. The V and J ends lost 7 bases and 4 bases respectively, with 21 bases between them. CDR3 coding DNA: TGTGCCAGCGGTTTTGGGGGTTTAACATCCGGAAACACCATATATTTT. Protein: CASGFGGLTSGNTIYF.

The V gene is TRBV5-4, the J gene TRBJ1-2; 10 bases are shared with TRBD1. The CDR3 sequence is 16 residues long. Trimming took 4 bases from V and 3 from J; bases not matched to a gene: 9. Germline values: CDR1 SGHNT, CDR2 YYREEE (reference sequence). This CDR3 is CASSATTGGIYYGYTF. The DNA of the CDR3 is TGTGCCAGCAGCGCAACGACAGGGGGCATATACTATGGCTACACCTTC.

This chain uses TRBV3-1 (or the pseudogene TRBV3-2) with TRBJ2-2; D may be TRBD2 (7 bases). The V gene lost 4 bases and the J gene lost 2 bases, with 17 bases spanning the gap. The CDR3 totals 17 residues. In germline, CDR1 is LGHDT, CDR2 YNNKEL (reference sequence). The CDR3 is CASSPLWGGPNTGELFF. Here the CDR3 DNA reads TGTGCCAGCAGCCCCCTTTGGGGGGGGCCCAACACCGGGGAGCTGTTTTTT.

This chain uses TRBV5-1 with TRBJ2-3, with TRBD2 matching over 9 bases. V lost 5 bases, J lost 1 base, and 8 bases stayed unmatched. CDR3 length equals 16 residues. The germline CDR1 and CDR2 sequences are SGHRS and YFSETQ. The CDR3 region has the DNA TGCGCCAGCAGTGAACGGGCGGGGGGGGGCACAGATACGCAGTATTTT. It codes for CASSERAGGGTDTQYF.

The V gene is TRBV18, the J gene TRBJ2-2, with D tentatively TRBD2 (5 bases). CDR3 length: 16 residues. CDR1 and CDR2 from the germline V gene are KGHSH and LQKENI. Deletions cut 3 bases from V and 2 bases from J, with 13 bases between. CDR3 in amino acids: CASSPVGKSNTGELFF. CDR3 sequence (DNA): TGTGCCAGCTCACCGGTCGGGAAAAGCAACACCGGGGAGCTGTTTTTT.

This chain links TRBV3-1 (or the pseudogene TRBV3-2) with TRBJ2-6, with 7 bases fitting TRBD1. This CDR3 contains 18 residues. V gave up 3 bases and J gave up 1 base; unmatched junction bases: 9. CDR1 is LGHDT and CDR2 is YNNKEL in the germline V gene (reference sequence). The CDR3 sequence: CASSQHRGLNSGANVLTF. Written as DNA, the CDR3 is TGTGCCAGCAGCCAGCACAGGGGCCTAAATTCTGGGGCCAACGTCCTGACTTTC.

CDR3 loop: CASSLTGASDVGEKLFF. CDR3 bases: TGTGCCAGCAGCTTGACAGGGGCCTCAGACGTCGGAGAAAAACTGTTTTTT. The rearrangement links TRBV5-8 to TRBJ1-4, with TRBD1 matching 7 bases. The CDR3 covers 17 residues. Germline CDR1 and CDR2: SGHTS and YDEGEE. Germline trimming cut 1 base from V and 8 bases from J; bases unmatched to any gene: 14. Supplemented by reference TRBV5-8 and TRBJ1-4, the full variable domain reads EAGVTQSPTHLIKTRGQQATLRCSPISGHTSVYWYQQALGLGLQFLLWYDEGEERNRGNFPPRFSGRQFPNYSSELNVNALELEDSALYLCASSLTGASDVGEKLFFGSGTQLSVL.

This CDR3 is CASSQVGREETQYF. CDR3 bases: TGCGCCAGCAGCCAAGTAGGGAGGGAAGAGACCCAGTACTTC. The chain is built from TRBV4-1 and TRBJ2-5; 7 positions agree with TRBD2. Trimming at V came to 1 base and at J to 3 bases, leaving 2 bases not matched to a gene. CDR1 is MGHRA, CDR2 YSYEKL, per germline. CDR3 length equals 14 residues.

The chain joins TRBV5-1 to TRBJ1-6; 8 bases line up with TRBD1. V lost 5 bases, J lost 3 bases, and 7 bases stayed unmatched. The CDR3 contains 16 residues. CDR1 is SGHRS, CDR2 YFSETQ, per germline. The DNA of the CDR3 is TGCGCCAGCAGAGTAGGACAGGGCGACTATAATTCACCCCTCCACTTT. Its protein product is CASRVGQGDYNSPLHF.

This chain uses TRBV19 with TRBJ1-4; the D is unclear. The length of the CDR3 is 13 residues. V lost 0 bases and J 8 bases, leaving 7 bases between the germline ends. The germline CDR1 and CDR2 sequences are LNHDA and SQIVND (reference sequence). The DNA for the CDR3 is TGTGCCAGTAGTATAGATCCGGGAGAAAAACTGTTTTTT. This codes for CASSIDPGEKLFF.

DNA for the CDR3: TGTGCCAGCAGTTTGGGGGGTAATGAAAAACTGTTTTTT. Translation gives CASSLGGNEKLFF. The rearrangement links TRBV12-3 or TRBV12-4 to TRBJ1-4; D is perhaps TRBD1 (5 bases). The germline V and J ends were trimmed by 3 bases and 4 bases, with 6 bases remaining between them. This CDR3 contains 13 residues.

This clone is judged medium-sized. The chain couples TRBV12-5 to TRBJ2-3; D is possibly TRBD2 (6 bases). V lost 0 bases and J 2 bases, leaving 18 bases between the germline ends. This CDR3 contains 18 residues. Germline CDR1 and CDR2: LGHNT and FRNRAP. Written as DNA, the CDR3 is TGTGCTAGTGGTTTGGTGAACGACGGGACTCTTCCCACAGATACGCAGTATTTT. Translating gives CASGLVNDGTLPTDTQYF.

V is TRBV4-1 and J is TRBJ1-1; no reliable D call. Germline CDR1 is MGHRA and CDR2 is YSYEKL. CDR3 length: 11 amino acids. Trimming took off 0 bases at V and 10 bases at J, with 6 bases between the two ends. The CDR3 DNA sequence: TGCGCCAGCAGCCAAGAAAGTGTAGCTTTCTTT. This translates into CASSQESVAFF.

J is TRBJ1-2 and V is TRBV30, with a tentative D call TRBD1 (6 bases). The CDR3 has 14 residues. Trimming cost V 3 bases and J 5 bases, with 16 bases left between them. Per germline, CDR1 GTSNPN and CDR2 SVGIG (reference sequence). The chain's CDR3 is CAWSENRVRYGYTF. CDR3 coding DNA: TGTGCCTGGAGCGAGAACAGGGTTAGGTATGGCTACACCTTC.